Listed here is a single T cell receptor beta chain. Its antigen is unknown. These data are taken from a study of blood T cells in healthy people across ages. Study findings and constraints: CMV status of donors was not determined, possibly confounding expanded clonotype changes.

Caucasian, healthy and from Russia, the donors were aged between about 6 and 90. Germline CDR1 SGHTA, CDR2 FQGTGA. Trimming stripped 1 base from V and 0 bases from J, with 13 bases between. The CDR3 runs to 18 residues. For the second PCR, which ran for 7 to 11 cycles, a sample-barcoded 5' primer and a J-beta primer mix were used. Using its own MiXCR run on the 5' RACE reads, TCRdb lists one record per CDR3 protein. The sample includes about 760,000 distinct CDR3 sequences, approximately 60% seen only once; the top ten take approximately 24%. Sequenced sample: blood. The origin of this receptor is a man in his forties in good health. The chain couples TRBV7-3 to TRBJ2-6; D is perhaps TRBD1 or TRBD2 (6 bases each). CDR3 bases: TGTGCCAGCAGCTTAAACGGGGGCCGACCCTCTGGGGCCAACGTCCTGACTTTC. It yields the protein CASSLNGGRPSGANVLTF.